These T cell receptor beta chains were read from a single sample in a study of T cells expressing NK-cell markers. TCRdb re-called the 5' RACE reads; every CDR3 protein appears as one record, without DNA. Across over 150,000 distinct CDR3 sequences, the top ten clones capture 20% to 25% of the sample. Source material: blood T cells: a sorted CD56 or NKG2C T cell subset, CD4+ or CD8+ T cells, or bulk PBMC T cells (not recorded which). The receptors stem from a man aged 18-75 years in good health. Each CDR3 is given with its conserved first and last residue. The order of the fields is V gene, J gene, CDR3 protein.

v_call: TRBV21-1
j_call: TRBJ2-6
cdr3_aa: CASSEISDRTYSGANVLTF

v_call: TRBV6-4
j_call: TRBJ2-3
cdr3_aa: CASGASGGDTQYF

v_call: TRBV11-2
j_call: TRBJ1-1
cdr3_aa: CASSSTDRGMTEAFF

v_call: TRBV20-1
j_call: TRBJ2-3
cdr3_aa: CSYGTDHTDTQYF

v_call: TRBV9
j_call: TRBJ2-7
cdr3_aa: CASSPGQGALEAYEQYF

v_call: TRBV19
j_call: TRBJ2-5
cdr3_aa: CASSSPLSGRETQYF

v_call: TRBV20-1
j_call: TRBJ2-7
cdr3_aa: CSARRGLSVSYEQYF

v_call: TRBV9
j_call: TRBJ1-2
cdr3_aa: CASSVARTVKPNYGYTF

v_call: TRBV20-1
j_call: TRBJ2-7
cdr3_aa: CSALGGSSSYEQYF

v_call: TRBV27
j_call: TRBJ1-2
cdr3_aa: CASSSISGSYGYTF

v_call: TRBV20-1
j_call: TRBJ1-1
cdr3_aa: CSARSTGRGTEAFF

v_call: TRBV6-5
j_call: TRBJ2-3
cdr3_aa: CASSSLLAGGRDTQYF

v_call: TRBV7-9
j_call: TRBJ2-3
cdr3_aa: CASSLDIPGNTQYF

v_call: TRBV6-1
j_call: TRBJ2-1
cdr3_aa: CASRVQGGSYNEQFF

v_call: TRBV7-9
j_call: TRBJ2-3
cdr3_aa: CASSPPGGSGDTQYF

v_call: TRBV5-1
j_call: TRBJ1-4
cdr3_aa: CASSLARGPREKLFF

v_call: TRBV24-1
j_call: TRBJ2-2
cdr3_aa: CAANGDTGELFF

v_call: TRBV6-1
j_call: TRBJ2-5
cdr3_aa: CASSEASKTSLETQYF

v_call: TRBV2
j_call: TRBJ1-2
cdr3_aa: CASSPWDSTNYGYTF

v_call: TRBV3-1
j_call: TRBJ1-6
cdr3_aa: CASSERDLGSPLHF

v_call: TRBV19
j_call: TRBJ2-3
cdr3_aa: CASTPGTEADTQYF

v_call: TRBV11-2
j_call: TRBJ1-5
cdr3_aa: CASSLVSGRPQHF

v_call: TRBV3-1
j_call: TRBJ1-1
cdr3_aa: CASSPTHRLLNTEAFF

v_call: TRBV15
j_call: TRBJ1-5
cdr3_aa: CATSEFGDSNQPQHF

v_call: TRBV19
j_call: TRBJ2-1
cdr3_aa: CASSIDRGNEQFF